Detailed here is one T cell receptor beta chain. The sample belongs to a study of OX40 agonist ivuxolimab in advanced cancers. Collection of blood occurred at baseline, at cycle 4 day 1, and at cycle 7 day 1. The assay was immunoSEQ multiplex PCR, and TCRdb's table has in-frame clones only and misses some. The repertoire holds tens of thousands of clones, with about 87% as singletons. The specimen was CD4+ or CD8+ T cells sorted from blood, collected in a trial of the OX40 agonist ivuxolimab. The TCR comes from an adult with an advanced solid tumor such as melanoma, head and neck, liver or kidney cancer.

The DNA for the CDR3 is TGTGCCAGCAGCCTACTGTCAGGGTTTAATGAAAAACTGTTTTTT. It is translated as CASSLLSGFNEKLFF. The rearrangement uses TRBV7-8 and TRBJ1-4, with D perhaps TRBD1 (5 bases). Germline loops: CDR1 SGHVS, CDR2 FQNEAQ. The CDR3 runs 15 residues. Deletions cut 5 bases from V and 4 bases from J, with 14 bases between.